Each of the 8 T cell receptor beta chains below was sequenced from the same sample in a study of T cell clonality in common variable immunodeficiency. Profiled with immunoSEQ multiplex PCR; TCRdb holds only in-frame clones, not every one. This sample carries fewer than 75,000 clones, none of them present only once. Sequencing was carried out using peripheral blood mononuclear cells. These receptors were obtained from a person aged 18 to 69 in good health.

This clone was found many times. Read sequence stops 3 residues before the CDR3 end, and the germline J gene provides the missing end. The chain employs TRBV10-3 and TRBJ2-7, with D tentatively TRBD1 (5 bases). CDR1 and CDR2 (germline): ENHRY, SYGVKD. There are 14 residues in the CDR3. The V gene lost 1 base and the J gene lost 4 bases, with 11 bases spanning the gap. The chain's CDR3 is CAISELGAIYEQYF. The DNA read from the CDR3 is TGTGCCATCAGTGAGTTAGGGGCCATTTACGAG.

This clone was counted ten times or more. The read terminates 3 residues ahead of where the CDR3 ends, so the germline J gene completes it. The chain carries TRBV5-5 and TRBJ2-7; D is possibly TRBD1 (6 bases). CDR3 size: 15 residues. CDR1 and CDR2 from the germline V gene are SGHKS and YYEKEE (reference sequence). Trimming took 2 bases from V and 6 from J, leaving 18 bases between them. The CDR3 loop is CASSLDPQGTSEQYF. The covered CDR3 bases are TGTGCCAGCAGCTTAGATCCACAGGGCACTTCCGAG.

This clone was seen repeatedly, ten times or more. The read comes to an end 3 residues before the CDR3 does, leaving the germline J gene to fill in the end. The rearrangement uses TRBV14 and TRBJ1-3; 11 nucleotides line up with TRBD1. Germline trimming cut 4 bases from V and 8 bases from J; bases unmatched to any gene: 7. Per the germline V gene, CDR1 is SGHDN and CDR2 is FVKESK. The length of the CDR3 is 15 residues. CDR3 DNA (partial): TGTGCCAGCAGCCGCCGGACAGGGGGCGGGGACACC. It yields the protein CASSRRTGGGDT. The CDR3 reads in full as CASSRRTGGGDTIYF.

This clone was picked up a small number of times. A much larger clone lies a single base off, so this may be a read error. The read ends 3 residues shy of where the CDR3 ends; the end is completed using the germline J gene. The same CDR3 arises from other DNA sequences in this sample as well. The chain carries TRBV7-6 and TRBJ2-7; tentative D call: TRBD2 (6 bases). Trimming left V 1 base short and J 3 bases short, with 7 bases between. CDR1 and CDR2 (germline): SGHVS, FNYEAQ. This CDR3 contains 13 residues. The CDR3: CASSLGDFYEQYF. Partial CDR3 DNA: TGTGCCAGCAGCTTAGGGGACTTCTACGAG. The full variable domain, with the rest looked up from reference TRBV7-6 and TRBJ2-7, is GAGVSQSPRYKVTKRGQDVALRCDPISGHVSLYWYRQALGQGPEFLTYFNYEAQQDKSGLPNDRFSAERPEGSISTLTIQRTEQRDSAMYRCASSLGDFYEQYFGPGTRLTVT.

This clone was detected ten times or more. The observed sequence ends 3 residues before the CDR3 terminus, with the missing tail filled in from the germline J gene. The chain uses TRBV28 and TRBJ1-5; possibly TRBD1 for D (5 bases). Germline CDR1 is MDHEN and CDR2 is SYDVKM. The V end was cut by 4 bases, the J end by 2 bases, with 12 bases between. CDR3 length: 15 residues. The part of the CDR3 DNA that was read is TGTGCCAGCAGTTGGCAGGGCCTCGGCAATCAGCCC. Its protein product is CASSWQGLGNQP. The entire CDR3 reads CASSWQGLGNQPQHF.

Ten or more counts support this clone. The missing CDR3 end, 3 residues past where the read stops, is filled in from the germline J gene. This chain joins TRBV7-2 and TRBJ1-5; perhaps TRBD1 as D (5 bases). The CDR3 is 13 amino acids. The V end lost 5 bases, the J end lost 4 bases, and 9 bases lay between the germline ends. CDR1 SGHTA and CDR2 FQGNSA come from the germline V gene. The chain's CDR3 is CASSRRQNQPQHF. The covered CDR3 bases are TGTGCCAGCAGCCGCAGACAGAATCAGCCC.

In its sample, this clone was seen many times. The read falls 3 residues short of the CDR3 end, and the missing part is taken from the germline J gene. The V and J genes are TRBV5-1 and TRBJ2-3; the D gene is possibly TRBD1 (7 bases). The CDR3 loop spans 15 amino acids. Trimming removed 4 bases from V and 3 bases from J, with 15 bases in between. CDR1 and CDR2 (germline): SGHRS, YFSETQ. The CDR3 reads CASSLQQGRTDTQYF. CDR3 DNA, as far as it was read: TGCGCCAGCAGCCTGCAACAGGGGAGGACAGATACG.

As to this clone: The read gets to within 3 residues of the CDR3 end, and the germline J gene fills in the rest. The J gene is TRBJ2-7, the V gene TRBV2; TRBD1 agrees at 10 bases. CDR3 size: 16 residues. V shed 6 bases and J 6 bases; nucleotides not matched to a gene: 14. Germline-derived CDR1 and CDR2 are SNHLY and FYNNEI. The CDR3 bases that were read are TGTGCCAGCAGCATCTCCCGGGGGGACAGGGGTTCCGAG. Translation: CASSISRGDRGSE. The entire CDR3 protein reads CASSISRGDRGSEQYF.